This TCR beta chain came from a study of CXCR3-negative and CXCR3-positive naive CD8 T cells (dated by TCRdb to the late 2010s). Concerning the study at large: In total, 120 million to 150 million TRB reads were obtained, which works out to roughly 1.5 +/- 0.3 million reads per library. Diversity and physicochemical repertoire analyses covered approximately 10 donors pooled from two independent experiments. For the TRBV-TRBJ cluster analysis, the naive subsets came from roughly 5 donors, while the memory cells came from 3 donors.

The sequencer listed for this sample is NextSeq 550. The Human TCR Profiling Kit (MiLaboratory) was used to make UMI-labeled 5' RACE TRB cDNA libraries. cDNA synthesis used the entire amount of extracted RNA, and PCR amplification then used the entire amount of cDNA produced. Libraries were prepared in parallel using an identical number of PCR cycles. The source study handled its data this way. About 49,000 +/- 11,000 unique UMI-labeled TRB cDNA molecules per library were extracted with MIGEC and MiXCR, with at least two reads per UMI required. Each library averaged roughly 40,000 +/- 10,000 functional in-frame TRB CDR3 nucleotide clonotypes without stop codons. Diversity metrics, including normalized Shannon-Wiener and Chao1, were computed in VDJtools after downsampling to 5000 UMI-labeled TRB molecules per sample. For the central five CDR3 residues, VDJtools calculated physicochemical properties weighted by clonotype size, namely interaction energy, strength, volume and Kidera factor 4. The reads were reprocessed in TCRdb, with one entry per CDR3 protein sequence and no accompanying DNA. The V and J calls and clone size come from TCRdb's table, not from the authors' own analysis. This specimen's table enumerates about 45,000 distinct CDR3 sequences. In total, the top ten clones hold under 2.5% of the sample.

Each CD8+ T cell subset was flow-sorted in triplicate, and 250,000 to 350,000 cells per subset were placed directly into RLT lysis buffer. Naive CD8+ T cells were defined stringently as CD45RO-CCR7+CD27+CD95- to exclude memory contaminants. Peripheral blood mononuclear cells were isolated from buffy coats using standard density gradient centrifugation. A FACSAria III was used to flow-sort naive CD8+ T cells into CXCR3-negative and CXCR3-positive populations. Total RNA was extracted from sorted cells using an RNeasy Mini Kit. Points on this clonotype: Its antigen remains undetermined.

CDR3 length: 15 amino acids, cysteine to phenylalanine. Nucleotide data are not available. In the germline V gene, CDR1 corresponds to MNHEY and CDR2 to SVGEGT. Beyond this particular receptor, the publication reports: Because CXCR3 expression was partially decreased after cryopreservation, freshly isolated PBMCs were used for most assays. Within the same donor, TRBV-TRBJ usage looked similar between naive CXCR3-negative and CXCR3-positive cells, but memory cells had distinct patterns. Because surface CD5, which is linked to self-reactivity in mice, was comparable between the naive subsets, TCR interaction strength was also inferred from TRB CDR3 physicochemical properties. Compared with CXCR3-negative naive cells, CXCR3-positive naive cells had TRB CDR3s with higher hydrophobicity (lower Kidera factor 4), lower energy, and higher strength and volume indices. Comparably high repertoire diversity was found in both naive subsets, whereas much lower repertoire diversity was found in memory CD8+ T cells.

The sequence was collected from a human donor in good health. Some clones in this sample may be carry-over from other donors' samples. The sample comprised naive CXCR3- CD8+ T cells from blood. Taken with the paper, the label for cell subset or site translates to: CD45RO-CCR7+CD27+CD95- naive CD8+ T cells lacking CXCR3 (TNR3-). The receptor chain draws on TRBV6-2 or TRBV6-3 and TRBJ2-7; TCRdb's D call of TRBD1 is untestable without DNA. The CDR3: CASGSTGTGAYEQYF.